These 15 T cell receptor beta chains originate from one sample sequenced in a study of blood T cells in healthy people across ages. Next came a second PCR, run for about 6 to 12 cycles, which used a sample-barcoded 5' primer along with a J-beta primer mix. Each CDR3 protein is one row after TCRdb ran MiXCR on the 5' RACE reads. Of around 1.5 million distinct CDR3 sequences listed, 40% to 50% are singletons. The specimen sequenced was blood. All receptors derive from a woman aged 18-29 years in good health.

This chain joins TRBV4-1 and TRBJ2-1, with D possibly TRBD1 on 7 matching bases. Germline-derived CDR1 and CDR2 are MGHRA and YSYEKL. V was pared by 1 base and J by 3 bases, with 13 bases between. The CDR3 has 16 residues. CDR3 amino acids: CASSQGGGTDYNEQFF. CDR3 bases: TGCGCCAGCAGCCAAGGAGGGGGGACAGACTACAATGAGCAGTTCTTC.

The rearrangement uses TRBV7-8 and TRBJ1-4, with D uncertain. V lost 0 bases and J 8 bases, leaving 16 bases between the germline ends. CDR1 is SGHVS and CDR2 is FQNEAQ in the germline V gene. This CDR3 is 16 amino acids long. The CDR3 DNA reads TGTGCCAGCAGCTTAGCCGACGCCAGCCGTTACGAAAAACTGTTTTTT. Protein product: CASSLADASRYEKLFF.

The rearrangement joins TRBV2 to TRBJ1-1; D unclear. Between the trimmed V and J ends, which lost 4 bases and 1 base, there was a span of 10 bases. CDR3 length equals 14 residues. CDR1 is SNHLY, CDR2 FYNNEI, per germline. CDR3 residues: CASSAVLENTEAFF. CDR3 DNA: TGTGCCAGCAGTGCTGTCCTGGAGAACACTGAAGCTTTCTTT.

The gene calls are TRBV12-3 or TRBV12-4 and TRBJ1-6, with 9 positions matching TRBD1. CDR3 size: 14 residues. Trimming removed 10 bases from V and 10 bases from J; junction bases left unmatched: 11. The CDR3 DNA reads TGTGCCACCTCTATCGGGACAGGGTCCTCACCCCTCCACTTT. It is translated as CATSIGTGSSPLHF.

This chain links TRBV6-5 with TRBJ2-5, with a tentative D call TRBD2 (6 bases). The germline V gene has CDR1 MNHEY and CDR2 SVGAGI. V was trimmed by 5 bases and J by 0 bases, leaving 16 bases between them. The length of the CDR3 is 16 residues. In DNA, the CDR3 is TGTGCCAGCAGTAGGGGCTGGGGGGACCACCAAGAGACCCAGTACTTC. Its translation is CASSRGWGDHQETQYF.

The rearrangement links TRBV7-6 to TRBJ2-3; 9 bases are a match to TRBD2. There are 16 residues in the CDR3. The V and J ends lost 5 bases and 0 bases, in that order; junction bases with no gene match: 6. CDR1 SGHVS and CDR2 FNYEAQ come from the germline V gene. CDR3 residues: CASSLRLADSTDTQYF. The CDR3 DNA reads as TGTGCCAGCAGCCTCCGACTAGCGGATAGCACAGATACGCAGTATTTT.

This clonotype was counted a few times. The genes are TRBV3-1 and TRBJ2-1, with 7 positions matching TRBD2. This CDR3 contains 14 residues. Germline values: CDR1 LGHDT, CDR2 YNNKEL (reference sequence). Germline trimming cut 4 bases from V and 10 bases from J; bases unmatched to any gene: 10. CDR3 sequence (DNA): TGTGCCAGCAGCCCAGTTAGCGGGTCCCTCGAGCAGTTCTTC. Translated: CASSPVSGSLEQFF.

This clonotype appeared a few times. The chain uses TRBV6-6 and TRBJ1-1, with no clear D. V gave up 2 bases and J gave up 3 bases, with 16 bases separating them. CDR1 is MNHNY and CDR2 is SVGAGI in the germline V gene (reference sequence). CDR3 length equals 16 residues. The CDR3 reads CASSYPLGSPHTEAFF. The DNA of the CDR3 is TGTGCCAGCAGTTACCCGTTGGGGTCGCCCCACACTGAAGCTTTCTTT.

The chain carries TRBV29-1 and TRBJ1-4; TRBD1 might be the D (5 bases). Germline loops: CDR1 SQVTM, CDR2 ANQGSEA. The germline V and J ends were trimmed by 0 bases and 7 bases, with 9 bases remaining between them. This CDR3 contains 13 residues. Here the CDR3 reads CSVEEGPAEKLFF. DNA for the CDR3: TGCAGCGTTGAAGAGGGGCCTGCTGAAAAACTGTTTTTT.

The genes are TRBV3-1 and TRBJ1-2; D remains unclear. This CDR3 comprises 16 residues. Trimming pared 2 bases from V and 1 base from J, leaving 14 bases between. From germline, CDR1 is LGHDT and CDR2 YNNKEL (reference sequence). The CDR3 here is CASSQSPAIDNYGYTF. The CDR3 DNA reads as TGTGCCAGCAGCCAAAGCCCCGCGATCGATAACTATGGCTACACCTTC.

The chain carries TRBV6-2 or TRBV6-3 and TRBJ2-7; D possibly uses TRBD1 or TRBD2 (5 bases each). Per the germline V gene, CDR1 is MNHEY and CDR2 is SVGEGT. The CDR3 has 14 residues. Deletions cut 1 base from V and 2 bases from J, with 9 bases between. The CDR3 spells CASSYWDGPYEQYF. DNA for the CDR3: TGTGCCAGCAGTTACTGGGACGGACCCTACGAGCAGTACTTC.

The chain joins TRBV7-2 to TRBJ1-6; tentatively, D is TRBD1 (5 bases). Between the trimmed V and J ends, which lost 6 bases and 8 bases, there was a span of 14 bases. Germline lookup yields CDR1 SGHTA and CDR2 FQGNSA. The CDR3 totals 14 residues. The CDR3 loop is CASSTRGRDSPLHF. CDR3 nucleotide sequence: TGTGCCAGCAGTACCCGGGGGAGAGATTCACCCCTCCACTTT.

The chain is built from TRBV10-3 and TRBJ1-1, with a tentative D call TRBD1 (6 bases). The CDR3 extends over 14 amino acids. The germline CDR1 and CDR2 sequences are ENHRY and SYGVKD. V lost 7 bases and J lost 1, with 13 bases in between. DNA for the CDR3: TGTGCCATCACCAAACAGGGTGGGAACACTGAAGCTTTCTTT. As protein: CAITKQGGNTEAFF.

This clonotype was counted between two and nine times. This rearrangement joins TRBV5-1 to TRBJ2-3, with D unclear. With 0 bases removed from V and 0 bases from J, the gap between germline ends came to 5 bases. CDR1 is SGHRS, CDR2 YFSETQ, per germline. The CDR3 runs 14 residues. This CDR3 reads CASSLEPSTDTQYF. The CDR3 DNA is TGCGCCAGCAGCTTGGAACCTAGCACAGATACGCAGTATTTT.

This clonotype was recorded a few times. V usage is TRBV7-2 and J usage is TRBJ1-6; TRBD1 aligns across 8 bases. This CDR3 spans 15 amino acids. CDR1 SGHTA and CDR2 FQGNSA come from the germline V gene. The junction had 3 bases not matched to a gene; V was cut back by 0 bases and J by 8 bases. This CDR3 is CASSLAGTGYSPLHF. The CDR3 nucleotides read TGTGCCAGCAGCTTAGCCGGGACAGGATATTCACCCCTCCACTTT.